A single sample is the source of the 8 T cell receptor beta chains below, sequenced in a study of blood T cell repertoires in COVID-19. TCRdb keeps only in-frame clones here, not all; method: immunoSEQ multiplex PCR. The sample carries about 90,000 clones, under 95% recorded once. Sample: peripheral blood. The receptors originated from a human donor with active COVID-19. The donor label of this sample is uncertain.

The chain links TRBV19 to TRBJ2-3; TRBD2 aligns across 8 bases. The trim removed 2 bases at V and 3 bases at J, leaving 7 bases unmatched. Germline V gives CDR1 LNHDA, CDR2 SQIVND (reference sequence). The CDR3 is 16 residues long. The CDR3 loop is CASSIIPGGQTDTQYF. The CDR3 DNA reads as TGTGCCAGTAGTATAATCCCGGGGGGGCAGACAGATACGCAGTATTTT.

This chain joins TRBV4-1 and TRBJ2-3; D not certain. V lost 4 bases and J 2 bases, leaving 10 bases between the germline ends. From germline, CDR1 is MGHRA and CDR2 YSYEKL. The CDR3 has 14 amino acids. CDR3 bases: TGCGCCAGCAGCCTAAACGGAGACACAGATACGCAGTATTTT. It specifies CASSLNGDTDTQYF.

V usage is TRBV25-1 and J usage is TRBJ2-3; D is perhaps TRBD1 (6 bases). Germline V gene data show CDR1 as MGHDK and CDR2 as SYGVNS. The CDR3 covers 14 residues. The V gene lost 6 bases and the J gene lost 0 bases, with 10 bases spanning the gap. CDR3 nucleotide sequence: TGTGCCAGCAGCTTAGGGGGAAGCACAGATACGCAGTATTTT. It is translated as CASSLGGSTDTQYF.

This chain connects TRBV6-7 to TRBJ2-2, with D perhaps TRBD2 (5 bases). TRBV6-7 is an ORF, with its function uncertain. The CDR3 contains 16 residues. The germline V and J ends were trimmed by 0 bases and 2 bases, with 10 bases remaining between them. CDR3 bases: TGTGCCAGCAGTTACTCTGGCCGGGGAAACACCGGGGAGCTGTTTTTT. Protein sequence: CASSYSGRGNTGELFF.

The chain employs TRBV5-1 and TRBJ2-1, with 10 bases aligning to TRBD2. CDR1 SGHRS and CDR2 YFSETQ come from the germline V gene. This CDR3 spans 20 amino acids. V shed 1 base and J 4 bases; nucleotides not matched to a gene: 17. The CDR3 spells CASSLSLKPGLAELYNEQFF. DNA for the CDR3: TGCGCCAGCAGCTTGTCTCTCAAACCCGGACTAGCGGAATTATACAATGAGCAGTTCTTC.

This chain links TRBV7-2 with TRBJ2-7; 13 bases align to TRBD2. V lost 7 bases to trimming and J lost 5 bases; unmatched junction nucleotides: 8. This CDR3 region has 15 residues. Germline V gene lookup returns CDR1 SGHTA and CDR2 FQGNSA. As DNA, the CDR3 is TGTGCCAGCACCGATACTAGCGGGGGGGGGAACGAGCAGTACTTC. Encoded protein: CASTDTSGGGNEQYF.

CDR3 coding DNA: TGTGCCAGCAGCTGGGGGAGCGGGGGCCGAGGAGAGACCCAGTACTTC. Its protein product is CASSWGSGGRGETQYF. This sequence joins TRBV7-7 and TRBJ2-5; 8 bases are shared with TRBD2. J was trimmed by 4 bases and V by 4 bases; bases with no gene match: 11. The CDR3 covers 16 residues. Germline CDR1 and CDR2: SSHAT and FNYEAQ (reference sequence).

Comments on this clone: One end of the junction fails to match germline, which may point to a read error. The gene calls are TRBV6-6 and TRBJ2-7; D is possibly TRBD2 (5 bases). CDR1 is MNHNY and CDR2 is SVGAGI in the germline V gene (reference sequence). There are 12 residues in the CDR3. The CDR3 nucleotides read TGTGCCAGCAGTAACTCCTGGGCGGGGCAGTACTTC. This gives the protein CASSNSWAGQYF.